The present T cell receptor beta chain was sequenced within a study of T-cell memory formation after mild COVID-19. For the study at large: The TCR clusters were mostly specific to one donor.

This clonotype occurred a few times. Antigen: not known. TCR alpha and TCR beta cDNA libraries carrying sample barcodes and UMIs came from 5'RACE with constant-segment primers. TCRdb re-called the 5' RACE reads through MiXCR, storing one row per CDR3 protein. The sample contains 300,000 to 400,000 distinct CDR3 sequences, around 27% of which appear only once. Germline V gene data show CDR1 as PRHDT and CDR2 as FYEKMQ (reference sequence). This CDR3 comprises 12 residues. The trim removed 3 bases at V and 9 bases at J, leaving 2 bases unmatched. Study-wide results and caveats: Later expanders leaned CD4+, whereas clones that contracted between day 15 and 85 were balanced CD4/CD8.

Material for sequencing was PBMCs or a T cell subset sorted from them (not recorded which). The rearrangement uses TRBV13 and TRBJ2-1; 7 bases are shared with TRBD2. This receptor was taken from an adult woman who had mild COVID-19 (a few samples of this study predate the infection). Cell type and time point are not known. CDR3 nucleotides: TGTGCCAGCAGCTTGACTAGCTTTGAGCAGTTCTTC. It translates to CASSLTSFEQFF. The full variable domain, completed using reference TRBV13 and TRBJ2-1, is AAGVIQSPRHLIKEKRETATLKCYPIPRHDTVYWYQQGPGQDPQFLISFYEKMQSDKGSIPDRFSAQQFSDYHSELNMSSLELGDSALYFCASSLTSFEQFFGPGTRLTVL.